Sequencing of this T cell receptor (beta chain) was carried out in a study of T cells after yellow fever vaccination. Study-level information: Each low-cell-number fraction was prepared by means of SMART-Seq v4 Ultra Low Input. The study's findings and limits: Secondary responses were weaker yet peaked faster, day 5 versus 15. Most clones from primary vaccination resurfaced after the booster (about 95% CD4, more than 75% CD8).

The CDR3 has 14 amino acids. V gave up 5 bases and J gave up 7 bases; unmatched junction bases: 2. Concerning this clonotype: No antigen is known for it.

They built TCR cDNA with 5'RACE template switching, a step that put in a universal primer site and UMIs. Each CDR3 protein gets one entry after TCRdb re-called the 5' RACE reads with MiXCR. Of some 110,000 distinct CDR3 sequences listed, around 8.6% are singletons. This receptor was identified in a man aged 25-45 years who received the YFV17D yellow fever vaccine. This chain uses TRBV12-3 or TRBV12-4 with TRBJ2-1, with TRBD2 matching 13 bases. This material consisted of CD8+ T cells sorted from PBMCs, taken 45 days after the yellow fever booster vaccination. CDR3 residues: CASSPTSGGNEQFF. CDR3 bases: TGTGCCAGCAGTCCGACTAGCGGGGGGAATGAGCAGTTCTTC.